Sequencing of this TCR beta chain was carried out in a study of shared clonotypes between healthy human individuals. Background on the study: Two female and three male donors aged 18 to 49 were enrolled. Each donor had three CD4 naive, three CD4 memory, two CD8 naive and one CD8 memory plate.

Only Caucasian adults living in Nashville, Tennessee served as donors. Germline V gene sequence: CDR1 SEHNR, CDR2 FQNEAQ (reference sequence). The CDR3 is 14 amino acids. J was trimmed by 4 bases and V by 7 bases; bases with no gene match: 6. Deep was the level at which the assay was run. TCRdb's copy holds only in-frame clones and misses some; the assay was immunoSEQ multiplex PCR. The sample includes 500,000 to 550,000 clones, roughly 95% of them seen just once. The sequencing input was naive CD4+ T cells sorted from blood. Subset defined: CD45RA+ positively selected. This chain connects TRBV7-9 to TRBJ2-3; 9 bases agree with TRBD2. This sequence originates from a woman aged 25 to 45 in good health. Written as DNA, the CDR3 is TGTGCCAGCACCGTAAGCGGGAGGTCAGATACGCAGTATTTT. Encoded protein: CASTVSGRSDTQYF.